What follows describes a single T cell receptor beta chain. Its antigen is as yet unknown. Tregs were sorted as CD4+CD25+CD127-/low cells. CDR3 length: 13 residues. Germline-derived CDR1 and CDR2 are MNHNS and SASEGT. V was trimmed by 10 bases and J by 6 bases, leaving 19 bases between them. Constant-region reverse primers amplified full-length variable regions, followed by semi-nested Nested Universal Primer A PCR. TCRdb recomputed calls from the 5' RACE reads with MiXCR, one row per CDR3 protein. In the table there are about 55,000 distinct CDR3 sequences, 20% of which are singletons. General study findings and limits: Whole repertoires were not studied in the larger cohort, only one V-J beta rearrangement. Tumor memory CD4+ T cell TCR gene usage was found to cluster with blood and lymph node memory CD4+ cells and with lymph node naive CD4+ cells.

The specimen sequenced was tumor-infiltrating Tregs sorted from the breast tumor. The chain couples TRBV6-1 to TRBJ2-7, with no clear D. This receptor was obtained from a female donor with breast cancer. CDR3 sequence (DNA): TGTGCCACCCTACAATCAGGCCCTGGCGAGCAGTACTTC. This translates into CATLQSGPGEQYF.